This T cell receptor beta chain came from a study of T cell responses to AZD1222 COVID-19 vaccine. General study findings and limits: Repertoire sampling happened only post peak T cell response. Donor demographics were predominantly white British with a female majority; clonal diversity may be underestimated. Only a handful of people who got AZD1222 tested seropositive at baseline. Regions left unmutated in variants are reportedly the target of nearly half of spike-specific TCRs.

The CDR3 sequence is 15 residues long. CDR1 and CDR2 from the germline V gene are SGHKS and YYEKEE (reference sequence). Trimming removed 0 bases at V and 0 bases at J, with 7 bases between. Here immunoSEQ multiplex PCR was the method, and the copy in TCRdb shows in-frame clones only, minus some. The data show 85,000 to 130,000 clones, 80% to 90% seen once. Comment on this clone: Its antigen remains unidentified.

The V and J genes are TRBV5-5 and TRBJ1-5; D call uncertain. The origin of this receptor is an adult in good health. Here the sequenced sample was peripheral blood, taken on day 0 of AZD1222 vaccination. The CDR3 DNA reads TGTGCCAGCAGCTTGGCCTTACATAGCAATCAGCCCCAGCATTTT. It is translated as CASSLALHSNQPQHF.